Detailed here is one TCR beta chain. These data originate in a study of technical replicates of blood from a few donors. Repertoires were generated with immunoSEQ multiplex PCR, while TCRdb's copy carries only in-frame clones and drops some. Of roughly 76,000 clones in the sample, 94% were seen once. V shed 3 bases and J 0 bases; nucleotides not matched to a gene: 4. The CDR3 runs to 16 residues. The germline gives CDR1 MDHEN, CDR2 SYDVKM. Sequencing input: T cells isolated from PBMCs. This receptor was taken from a human donor in good health. The chain carries TRBV28 and TRBJ2-2, with 7 bases fitting TRBD2. CDR3 protein: CASSLILAANTGELFF. The CDR3 nucleotides read TGTGCCAGCAGTTTGATCCTAGCGGCGAACACCGGGGAGCTGTTTTTT.